This T cell receptor beta chain was recovered during a study of blood T cell repertoires in COVID-19. Study-level information: Italy, Spain and the United States were the sources of the convalescent and acute COVID-19 samples. T cells, B-cell-depleted T cells, or PBMCs supplied cDNA or gDNA.

The CDR3 length is 15 residues. Per the germline V gene, CDR1 is SGHNT and CDR2 is YENEEA. The V gene end was trimmed by 5 bases and the J gene end by 8 bases; junction bases not matched to a gene: 9. Repertoires were generated with immunoSEQ multiplex PCR, while TCRdb's copy carries only in-frame clones and drops some. The sample has about 140,000 clones, 86% seen once. The source material was peripheral blood. The V and J genes are TRBV11-3 and TRBJ2-1; 10 bases match TRBD2. The sequence came from a woman in her fifties or sixties with acute or convalescent COVID-19. The CDR3 loop is CASSEGLAVPDEQFF. CDR3 sequence (DNA): TGTGCCAGCAGCGAAGGACTAGCGGTCCCCGATGAGCAGTTCTTC.